Included here is one TCR beta chain sequence, with context. Its antigen is not known. Conventional CD4+ T cells were sorted from blood as CD25-low CD127-high cells. The sample is drawn from a study of regulatory and conventional T cells in RAG deficiency. The data were produced by immunoSEQ multiplex PCR, yet TCRdb's version contains in-frame clones alone and is incomplete. The table shows tens of thousands of clones, with 90% to 96% occurring only once. This CDR3 comprises 17 residues. The germline V gene encodes CDR1 SGDLS and CDR2 YYNGEE. Trimming pared 0 bases from V and 7 bases from J, leaving 20 bases between. Findings of the study overall: Omenn patients showed >80% Treg-Tconv overlap and shorter CDR3 lengths.

These data are also associated with another study on regulatory T cells. That investigation notes: The PCR used 52 TRBV and 13 TRBJ primers.

Material: CD25- CD4+ T cells sorted from blood. This chain uses TRBV9 with TRBJ2-1, with D possibly matching TRBD2 (6 bases). The origin of this receptor is a human donor in good health. The CDR3 here is CASSVARGGAGRNEQFF. DNA for the CDR3: TGTGCCAGCAGCGTAGCTCGGGGCGGGGCCGGCAGGAATGAGCAGTTCTTC.